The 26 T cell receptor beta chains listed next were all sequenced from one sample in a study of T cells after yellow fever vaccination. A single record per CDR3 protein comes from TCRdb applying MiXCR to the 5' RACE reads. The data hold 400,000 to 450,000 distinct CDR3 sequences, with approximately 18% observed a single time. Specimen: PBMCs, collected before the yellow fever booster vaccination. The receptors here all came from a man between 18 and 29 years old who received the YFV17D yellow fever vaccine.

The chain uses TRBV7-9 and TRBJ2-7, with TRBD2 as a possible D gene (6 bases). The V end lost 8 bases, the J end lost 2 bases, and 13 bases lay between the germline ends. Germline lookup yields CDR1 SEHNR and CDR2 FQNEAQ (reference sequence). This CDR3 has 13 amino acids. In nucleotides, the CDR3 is TGTGCCAGCGCCCCCGGAGGGGCCTACGAGCAGTACTTC. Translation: CASAPGGAYEQYF.

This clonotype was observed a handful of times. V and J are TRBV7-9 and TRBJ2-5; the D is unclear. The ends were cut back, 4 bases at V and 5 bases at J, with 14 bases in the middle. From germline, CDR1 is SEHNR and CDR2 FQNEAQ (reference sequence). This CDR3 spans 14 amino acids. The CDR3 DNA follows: TGTGCCAGCAGCTACATCGGACGGGCCGAGACCCAGTACTTC. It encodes CASSYIGRAETQYF.

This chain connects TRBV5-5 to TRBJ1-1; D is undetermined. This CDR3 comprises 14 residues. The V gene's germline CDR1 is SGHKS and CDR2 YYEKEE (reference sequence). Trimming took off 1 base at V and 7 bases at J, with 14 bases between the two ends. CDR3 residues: CASSLIFRRDEAFF. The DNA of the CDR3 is TGTGCCAGCAGCTTGATATTTCGTCGGGATGAAGCTTTCTTT.

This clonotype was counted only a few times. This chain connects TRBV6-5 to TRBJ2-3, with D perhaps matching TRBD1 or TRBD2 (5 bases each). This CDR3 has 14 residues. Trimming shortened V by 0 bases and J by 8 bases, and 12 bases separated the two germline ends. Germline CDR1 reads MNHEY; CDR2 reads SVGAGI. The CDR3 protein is CASSYSDTEGTQYF. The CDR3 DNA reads TGTGCCAGCAGTTACTCGGACACCGAGGGTACGCAGTATTTT.

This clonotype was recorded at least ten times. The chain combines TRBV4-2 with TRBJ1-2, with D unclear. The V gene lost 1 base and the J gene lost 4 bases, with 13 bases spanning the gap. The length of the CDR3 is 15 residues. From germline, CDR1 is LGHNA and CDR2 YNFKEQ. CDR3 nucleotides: TGTGCCAGCAGCCAAGGGAGCGTCGGGAGCTATGGCTACACCTTC. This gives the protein CASSQGSVGSYGYTF.

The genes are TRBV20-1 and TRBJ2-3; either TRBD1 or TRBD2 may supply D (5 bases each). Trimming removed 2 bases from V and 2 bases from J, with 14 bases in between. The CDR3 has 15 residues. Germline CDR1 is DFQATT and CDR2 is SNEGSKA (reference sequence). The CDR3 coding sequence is TGCAGTGCTAGACCGCCGGGGACCCCCACAGATACGCAGTATTTT. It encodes CSARPPGTPTDTQYF.

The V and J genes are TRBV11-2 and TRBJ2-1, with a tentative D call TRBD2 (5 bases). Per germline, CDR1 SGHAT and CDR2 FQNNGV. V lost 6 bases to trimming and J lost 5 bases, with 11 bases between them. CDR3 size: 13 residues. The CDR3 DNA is TGTGCCAGCAGGTGGCTAGCTAACAATGAGCAGTTCTTC. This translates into CASRWLANNEQFF.

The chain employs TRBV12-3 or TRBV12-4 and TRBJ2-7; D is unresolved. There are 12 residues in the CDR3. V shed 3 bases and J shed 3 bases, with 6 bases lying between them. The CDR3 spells CASSLAIYEQYF. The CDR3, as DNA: TGTGCCAGCAGTTTGGCTATCTACGAGCAGTACTTC.

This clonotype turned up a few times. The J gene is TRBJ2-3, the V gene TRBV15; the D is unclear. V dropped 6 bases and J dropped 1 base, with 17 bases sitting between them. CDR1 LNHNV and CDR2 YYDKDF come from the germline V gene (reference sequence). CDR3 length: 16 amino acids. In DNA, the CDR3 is TGTGCCACCAGACCATCGGACGGACCGGGCACAGATACGCAGTATTTT. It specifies CATRPSDGPGTDTQYF.

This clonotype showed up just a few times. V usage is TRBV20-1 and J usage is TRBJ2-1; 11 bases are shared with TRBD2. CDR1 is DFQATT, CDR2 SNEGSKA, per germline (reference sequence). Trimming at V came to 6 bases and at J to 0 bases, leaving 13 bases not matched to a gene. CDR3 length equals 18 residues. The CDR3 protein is CSARPGLAGESSYNEQFF. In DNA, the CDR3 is TGCAGTGCCCGGCCCGGACTAGCGGGTGAAAGCTCCTACAATGAGCAGTTCTTC.

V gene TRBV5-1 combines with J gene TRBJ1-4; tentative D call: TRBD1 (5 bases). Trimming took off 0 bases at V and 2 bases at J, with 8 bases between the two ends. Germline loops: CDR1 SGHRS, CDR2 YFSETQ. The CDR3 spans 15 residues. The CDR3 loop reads CASSLGTTTNEKLFF. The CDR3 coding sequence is TGCGCCAGCAGCTTGGGGACAACTACTAATGAAAAACTGTTTTTT.

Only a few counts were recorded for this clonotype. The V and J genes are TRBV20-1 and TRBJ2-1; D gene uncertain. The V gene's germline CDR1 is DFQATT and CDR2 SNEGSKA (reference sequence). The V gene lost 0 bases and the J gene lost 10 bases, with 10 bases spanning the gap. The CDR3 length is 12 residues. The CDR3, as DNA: TGCAGTGCTAGAGATTATCCTGACGAGCAGTTCTTC. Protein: CSARDYPDEQFF.

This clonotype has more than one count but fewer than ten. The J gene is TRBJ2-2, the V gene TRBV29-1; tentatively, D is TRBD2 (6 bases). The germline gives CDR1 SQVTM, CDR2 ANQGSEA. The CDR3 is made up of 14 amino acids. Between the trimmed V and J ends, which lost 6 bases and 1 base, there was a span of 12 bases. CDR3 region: CSVRRAGNTGELFF. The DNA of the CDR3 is TGCAGCGTCCGGAGGGCCGGGAACACCGGGGAGCTGTTTTTT.

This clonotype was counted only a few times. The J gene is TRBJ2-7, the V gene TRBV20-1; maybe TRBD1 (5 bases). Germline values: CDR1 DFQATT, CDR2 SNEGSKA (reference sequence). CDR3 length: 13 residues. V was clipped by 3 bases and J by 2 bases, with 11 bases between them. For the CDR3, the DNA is TGCAGTGCTAGTCAACCAGGGACCTACGAGCAGTACTTC. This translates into CSASQPGTYEQYF.

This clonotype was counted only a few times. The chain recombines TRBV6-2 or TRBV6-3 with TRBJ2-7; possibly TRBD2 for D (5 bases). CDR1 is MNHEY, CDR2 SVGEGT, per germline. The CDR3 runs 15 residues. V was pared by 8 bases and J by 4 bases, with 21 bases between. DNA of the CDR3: TGTGCCAGCTTCCGGGCGGGTAGCCTCTTATACGAGCAGTACTTC. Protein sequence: CASFRAGSLLYEQYF.

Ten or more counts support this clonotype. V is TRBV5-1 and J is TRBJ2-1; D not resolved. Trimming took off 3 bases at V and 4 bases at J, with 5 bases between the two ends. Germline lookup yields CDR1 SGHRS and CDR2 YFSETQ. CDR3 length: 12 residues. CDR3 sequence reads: CASSSLYNEQFF. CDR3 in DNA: TGCGCCAGCAGCTCCTTATACAATGAGCAGTTCTTC.

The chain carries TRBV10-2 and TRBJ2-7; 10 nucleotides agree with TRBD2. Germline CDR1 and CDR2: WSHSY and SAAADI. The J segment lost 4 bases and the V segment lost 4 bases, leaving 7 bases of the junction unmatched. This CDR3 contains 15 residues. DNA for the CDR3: TGCGCCAGCAGTGGGAGCCTAGCGGGGGCGTACGAGCAGTACTTC. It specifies CASSGSLAGAYEQYF.

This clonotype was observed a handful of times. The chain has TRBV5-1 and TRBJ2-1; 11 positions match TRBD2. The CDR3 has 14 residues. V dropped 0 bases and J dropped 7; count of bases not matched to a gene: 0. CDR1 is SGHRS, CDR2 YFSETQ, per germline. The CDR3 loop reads CASSLASGGNEQFF. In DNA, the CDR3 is TGCGCCAGCAGCTTGGCTAGCGGGGGGAATGAGCAGTTCTTC. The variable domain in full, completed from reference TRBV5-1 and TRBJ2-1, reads KAGVTQTPRYLIKTRGQQVTLSCSPISGHRSVSWYQQTPGQGLQFLFEYFSETQRNKGNFPGRFSGRQFSNSRSEMNVSTLELGDSALYLCASSLASGGNEQFFGPGTRLTVL.

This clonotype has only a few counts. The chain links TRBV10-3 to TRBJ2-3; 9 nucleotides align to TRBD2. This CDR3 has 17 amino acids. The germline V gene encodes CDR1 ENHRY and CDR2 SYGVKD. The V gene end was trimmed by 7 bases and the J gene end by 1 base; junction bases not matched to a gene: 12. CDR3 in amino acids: CAITPQGSGGRTDTQYF. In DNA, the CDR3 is TGTGCCATCACCCCGCAGGGTAGCGGGGGACGCACAGATACGCAGTATTTT.

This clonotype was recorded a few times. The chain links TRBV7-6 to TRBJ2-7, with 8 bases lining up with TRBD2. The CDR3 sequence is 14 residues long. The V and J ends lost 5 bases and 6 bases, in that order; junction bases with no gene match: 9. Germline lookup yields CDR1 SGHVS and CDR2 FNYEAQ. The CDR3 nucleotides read TGTGCCAGCAGCCCCGGGGGGGCGCGTCTCGAGCAGTACTTC. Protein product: CASSPGGARLEQYF.

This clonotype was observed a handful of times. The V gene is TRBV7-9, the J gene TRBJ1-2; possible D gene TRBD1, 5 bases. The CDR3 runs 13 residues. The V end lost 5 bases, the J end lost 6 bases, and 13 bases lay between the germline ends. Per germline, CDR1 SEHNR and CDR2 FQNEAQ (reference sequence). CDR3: CASSPVGENGYTF. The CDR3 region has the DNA TGTGCCAGCAGCCCTGTGGGGGAAAATGGCTACACCTTC.

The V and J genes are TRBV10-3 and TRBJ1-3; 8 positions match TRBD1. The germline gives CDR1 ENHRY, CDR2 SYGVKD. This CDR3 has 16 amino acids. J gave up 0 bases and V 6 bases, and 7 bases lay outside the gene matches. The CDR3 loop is CAISSTGGDSGNTIYF. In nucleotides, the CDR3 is TGTGCCATCAGCTCTACAGGGGGAGACTCTGGAAACACCATATATTTT.

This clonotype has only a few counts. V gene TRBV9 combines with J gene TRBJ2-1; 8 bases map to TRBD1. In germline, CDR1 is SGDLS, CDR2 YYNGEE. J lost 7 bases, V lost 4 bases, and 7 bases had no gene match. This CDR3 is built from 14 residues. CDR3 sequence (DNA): TGTGCCAGCAGCATTCAGGGGGCGCGGAATGAGCAGTTCTTC. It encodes CASSIQGARNEQFF.

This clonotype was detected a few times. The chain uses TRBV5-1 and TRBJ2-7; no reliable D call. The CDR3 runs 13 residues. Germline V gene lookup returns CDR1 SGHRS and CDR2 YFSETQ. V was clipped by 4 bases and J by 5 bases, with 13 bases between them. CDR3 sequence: CASSPAASHEQYF. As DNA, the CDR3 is TGCGCCAGCAGCCCAGCCGCCTCGCACGAGCAGTACTTC.

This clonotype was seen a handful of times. CDR3: CASSVQNTGELFF. In DNA form, the CDR3 reads TGTGCCAGCAGTGTCCAGAACACCGGGGAGCTGTTTTTT. This rearrangement joins TRBV2 to TRBJ2-2; no clear D. This CDR3 region has 13 residues. Trimming stripped 4 bases from V and 1 base from J, with 4 bases between. Per the germline V gene, CDR1 is SNHLY and CDR2 is FYNNEI. The full variable domain, in which reference TRBV2 and TRBJ2-2 provide the parts outside the CDR3, is EPEVTQTPSHQVTQMGQEVILRCVPISNHLYFYWYRQILGQKVEFLVSFYNNEISEKSEIFDDQFSVERPDGSNFTLKIRSTKLEDSAMYFCASSVQNTGELFFGEGSRLTVL.

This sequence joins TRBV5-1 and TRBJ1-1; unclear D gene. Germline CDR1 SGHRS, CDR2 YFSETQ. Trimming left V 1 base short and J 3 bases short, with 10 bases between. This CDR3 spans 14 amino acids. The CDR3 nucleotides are TGCGCCAGCAGCTTGATGGATGGAGACACTGAAGCTTTCTTT. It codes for CASSLMDGDTEAFF.